These 29 T cell receptor beta chains were all obtained from the same sample, sequenced in a study of CD8 T cells in ankylosing spondylitis. TCRdb passed the 5' RACE reads through MiXCR, listing each CDR3 protein once. The sample consists of 150,000 to 200,000 distinct CDR3 sequences, roughly 18% of them appearing once. Sequencing was carried out using blood, either unsorted or a sorted T cell fraction (not recorded which). These receptors originate from a male donor between 5 and 35 years old with ankylosing spondylitis or in good health (not recorded which).

This clonotype was counted at least ten times. The V and J genes are TRBV18 and TRBJ2-1, with D possibly being TRBD1 (5 bases). Looked up from germline, CDR1 is KGHSH and CDR2 is LQKENI. The CDR3 is 14 residues long. V was pared by 5 bases and J by 8 bases, with 16 bases between. The CDR3 sequence is CASSTYRLGDEQFF. The CDR3 nucleotides are TGTGCCAGCTCAACATACAGGTTAGGGGATGAGCAGTTCTTC.

This clonotype has at least ten counts. CDR3 in amino acids: CATSDLSQGHEQFF. DNA of the CDR3: TGTGCCACCAGTGATTTGAGCCAGGGCCATGAGCAGTTCTTC. V gene TRBV24-1 combines with J gene TRBJ2-1, with D possibly matching TRBD1 (5 bases). CDR1 is KGHDR, CDR2 SFDVKD, per germline. CDR3 length: 14 residues. V was shortened by 0 bases and J by 8 bases, with 10 bases between the two germline ends.

This clonotype has at least ten counts. J is TRBJ2-1 and V is TRBV6-6, with no clear D. Deletions cut 3 bases from V and 0 bases from J, with 6 bases between. Germline V gene lookup returns CDR1 MNHNY and CDR2 SVGAGI (reference sequence). There are 14 residues in the CDR3. This CDR3 reads CASSYDSSYNEQFF. The DNA for the CDR3 is TGTGCCAGCAGTTATGATAGCTCCTACAATGAGCAGTTCTTC.

The chain links TRBV5-1 to TRBJ1-2; the D gene is possibly TRBD1 (5 bases). Germline lookup yields CDR1 SGHRS and CDR2 YFSETQ. Trimming cost V 0 bases and J 8 bases, with 14 bases left between them. The CDR3 contains 14 residues. This CDR3 reads CASSLEGARDGYTF. The CDR3, as DNA: TGCGCCAGCAGCTTGGAGGGCGCGAGGGACGGCTACACCTTC.

The chain employs TRBV4-2 and TRBJ2-1, with TRBD2 matching 7 bases. CDR3 size: 18 residues. J gave up 8 bases and V 3 bases, and 19 bases lay outside the gene matches. CDR1 is LGHNA and CDR2 is YNFKEQ in the germline V gene. DNA of the CDR3: TGTGCCAGCAGCCACCCCCCCGCGGGAGAGTCCCGGGGCGATGAGCAGTTCTTC. Residues: CASSHPPAGESRGDEQFF.

This clonotype occurred many times. The chain recombines TRBV20-1 with TRBJ2-5, with D uncertain. The CDR3 consists of 10 residues. V shed 5 bases and J shed 5 bases, with 6 bases lying between them. Germline V gene data show CDR1 as DFQATT and CDR2 as SNEGSKA (reference sequence). CDR3 in amino acids: CSAEAETQYF. The CDR3 region has the DNA TGCAGTGCTGAGGCGGAGACCCAGTACTTC.

The V and J genes are TRBV29-1 and TRBJ2-4; TRBD1 agrees at 12 bases. CDR1 is SQVTM, CDR2 ANQGSEA, per germline. The CDR3 totals 16 residues. The junction had 5 bases not matched to a gene; V was cut back by 4 bases and J by 1 base. Written as DNA, the CDR3 is TGCAGCGTTGGGGGGACAGGGGGCTCTGCCAAAAACATTCAGTACTTC. This translates into CSVGGTGGSAKNIQYF. Based on the CDR3 plus reference TRBV29-1 and TRBJ2-4, the full variable domain is SAVISQKPSRDICQRGTSLTIQCQVDSQVTMMFWYRQQPGQSLTLIATANQGSEATYESGFVIDKFPISRPNLTFSTLTVSNMSPEDSSIYLCSVGGTGGSAKNIQYFGAGTRLSVL.

The chain carries TRBV20-1 and TRBJ2-2; TRBD1 is a possible D gene (5 bases). CDR3 length equals 12 residues. CDR1 DFQATT and CDR2 SNEGSKA come from the germline V gene (reference sequence). The V end was cut by 3 bases, the J end by 8 bases, with 10 bases between. The CDR3 region is CSASRATGELFF. The CDR3, as DNA: TGCAGTGCTAGCAGGGCAACAGGGGAGCTGTTTTTT.

This clonotype was counted ten times or more. The chain combines TRBV5-5 with TRBJ1-1; no firm D call. V lost 4 bases, J lost 5 bases, and 15 bases lay in between. This CDR3 has 14 residues. In germline, CDR1 is SGHKS, CDR2 YYEKEE (reference sequence). The CDR3 reads CASSPGWAWTEAFF. In DNA form, the CDR3 reads TGTGCCAGCAGCCCCGGTTGGGCTTGGACTGAAGCTTTCTTT.

This clonotype has a count of ten or more. The J gene is TRBJ2-1, the V gene TRBV5-1; 7 bases are a match to TRBD1. The V gene end was trimmed by 0 bases and the J gene end by 6 bases; junction bases not matched to a gene: 3. The CDR3 runs to 14 residues. CDR1 is SGHRS, CDR2 YFSETQ, per germline. In DNA, the CDR3 is TGCGCCAGCAGCTTGGAGGACAGGCGCAATGAGCAGTTCTTC. It encodes CASSLEDRRNEQFF.

At least ten counts were recorded for this clonotype. V usage is TRBV28 and J usage is TRBJ2-7; D gene ambiguous. The V end was cut by 10 bases, the J end by 2 bases, with 18 bases between. Germline lookup yields CDR1 MDHEN and CDR2 SYDVKM. The CDR3 sequence is 14 residues long. DNA of the CDR3: TGTGCCACCGAGACTGACGCCCCCCCCTACGAGCAGTACTTC. This sequence encodes CATETDAPPYEQYF.

The V call is TRBV11-3, the J call TRBJ2-3, with D perhaps being TRBD1 or TRBD2 (7 bases each). V shed 2 bases and J shed 8 bases, with 17 bases lying between them. The CDR3 has 15 residues. Germline values: CDR1 SGHNT, CDR2 YENEEA. CDR3 DNA sequence: TGTGCCAGCAGCTTAATTGGTACAGGGGAGGGTACGCAGTATTTT. It specifies CASSLIGTGEGTQYF.

This chain links TRBV29-1 with TRBJ2-7; D is unclear. Germline values: CDR1 SQVTM, CDR2 ANQGSEA. Trimming cost V 5 bases and J 0 bases, with 8 bases left between them. CDR3 size: 12 residues. The CDR3 DNA sequence: TGCAGCGTTTCGTTTTTCTCCTACGAGCAGTACTTC. Protein sequence: CSVSFFSYEQYF.

There are many counts of this clonotype. The chain couples TRBV11-3 to TRBJ2-3; D is unclear. In germline, CDR1 is SGHNT, CDR2 YENEEA. This CDR3 has 14 residues. V lost 0 bases, J lost 6 bases, and 10 bases lay in between. CDR3 sequence reads: CASSLEVPADTQYF. In DNA, the CDR3 is TGTGCCAGCAGCTTAGAGGTTCCGGCGGATACGCAGTATTTT. The whole variable domain, filled in from reference TRBV11-3 and TRBJ2-3, reads EAGVVQSPRYKIIEKKQPVAFWCNPISGHNTLYWYLQNLGQGPELLIRYENEEAVDDSQLPKDRFSAERLKGVDSTLKIQPAELGDSAVYLCASSLEVPADTQYFGPGTRLTVL.

In this sample, this clonotype turned up many times. The chain uses TRBV27 and TRBJ2-1, with D hard to call. V lost 3 bases to trimming and J lost 5 bases, with 14 bases between them. The CDR3 extends over 15 amino acids. Germline CDR1 and CDR2: MNHEY and SMNVEV (reference sequence). CDR3 sequence (DNA): TGTGCCAGCAGTTTTTGGACCAAGTTCCACAATGAGCAGTTCTTC. Translation gives CASSFWTKFHNEQFF.

The chain joins TRBV19 to TRBJ2-1; TRBD2 matches at 11 bases. Unmatched junction bases numbered 9, after V lost 5 bases and J lost 9 bases. CDR3 length: 15 residues. Germline values: CDR1 LNHDA, CDR2 SQIVND (reference sequence). CDR3 residues: CASSGLTSGISEQFF. The CDR3 nucleotides are TGTGCCAGTAGTGGGTTGACTAGCGGGATAAGTGAGCAGTTCTTC.

Many counts were recorded for this clonotype. The chain combines TRBV7-9 with TRBJ2-2, with a weak D call TRBD1 (6 bases). Germline lookup yields CDR1 SEHNR and CDR2 FQNEAQ (reference sequence). V lost 4 bases and J lost 0, with 6 bases in between. This CDR3 is 14 amino acids long. In DNA form, the CDR3 reads TGTGCCAGCAGCTGGACAGCGAACACCGGGGAGCTGTTTTTT. Its translation is CASSWTANTGELFF.

This clonotype was recorded at least ten times. The chain recombines TRBV29-1 with TRBJ2-5; D remains ambiguous. CDR1 SQVTM and CDR2 ANQGSEA come from the germline V gene. V was shortened by 0 bases and J by 7 bases, with 6 bases between the two germline ends. The CDR3 consists of 11 residues. The CDR3 region has the DNA TGCAGCGTTGAAGATAGGATGACCCAGTACTTC. Its protein is CSVEDRMTQYF.

This clonotype was recorded many times. V usage is TRBV12-3 or TRBV12-4 and J usage is TRBJ1-1; TRBD1 aligns across 10 bases. With 6 bases clipped from V and 0 bases from J, the junction kept 10 bases outside the gene matches. This CDR3 has 17 amino acids. The CDR3 is CASSLGQGGPMNTEAFF. Here the CDR3 DNA reads TGTGCCAGCAGCCTCGGACAGGGGGGGCCGATGAACACTGAAGCTTTCTTT.

V and J are TRBV20-1 and TRBJ2-1; 9 bases are a match to TRBD2. The CDR3 covers 16 residues. Germline CDR1 DFQATT, CDR2 SNEGSKA (reference sequence). V trimming: 4 bases; J trimming: 2 bases; junction bases outside the gene matches: 9. CDR3 in DNA: TGCAGTGCTACAGACCTGACTAGCGGTACCTACAATGAGCAGTTCTTC. Protein product: CSATDLTSGTYNEQFF.

This clonotype was counted ten times or more. This sequence joins TRBV12-3 or TRBV12-4 and TRBJ2-5; 8 bases fit TRBD1. J lost 1 base, V lost 5 bases, and 6 bases had no gene match. CDR3 length: 15 amino acids. The DNA of the CDR3 is TGTGCCAGCAGTCCCTACAGGGGGACCCAAGAGACCCAGTACTTC. Translated: CASSPYRGTQETQYF.

This clonotype has ten or more counts. The V and J genes are TRBV7-2 and TRBJ2-7; the match to TRBD1 covers 7 bases. J was trimmed by 6 bases and V by 6 bases; bases with no gene match: 11. Germline V gives CDR1 SGHTA, CDR2 FQGNSA. The CDR3 runs 14 residues. CDR3 coding DNA: TGTGCCAGCAGTCGGACAGGCCTCCTGGGCGAGCAGTACTTC. Translated, it gives CASSRTGLLGEQYF.

In its sample, this clonotype was seen many times. The genes are TRBV7-9 and TRBJ2-3, with D perhaps matching TRBD1 or TRBD2 (5 bases each). V was clipped by 3 bases and J by 2 bases, with 12 bases between them. The CDR3 runs to 15 residues. Germline loops: CDR1 SEHNR, CDR2 FQNEAQ (reference sequence). CDR3 loop: CASSFGTEVTDTQYF. In DNA form, the CDR3 reads TGTGCCAGCAGCTTCGGGACGGAGGTCACAGATACGCAGTATTTT.

In its sample, this clonotype was seen many times. This chain uses TRBV29-1 with TRBJ2-7; tentatively, D is TRBD1 (6 bases). This CDR3 contains 14 residues. Trimming removed 6 bases at V and 6 bases at J, with 21 bases between. The germline V gene encodes CDR1 SQVTM and CDR2 ANQGSEA. In DNA, the CDR3 is TGCAGCGTAGTACCGGACAGCTGGGCGGGCGAGCAGTACTTC. As protein: CSVVPDSWAGEQYF.

This clonotype appeared a few times. J is TRBJ2-1 and V is TRBV6-2 or TRBV6-3; TRBD2 matches at 10 bases. The CDR3 extends over 13 amino acids. Germline CDR1 and CDR2: MNHEY and SVGEGT. J was trimmed by 9 bases and V by 6 bases; bases with no gene match: 5. The CDR3 DNA sequence: TGTGCCAGCAGCCCCGGGACTAGCGTTGAGCAGTTCTTC. This gives the protein CASSPGTSVEQFF.

This clonotype was detected many times. V usage is TRBV5-1 and J usage is TRBJ2-5, with TRBD2 matching over 9 bases. V trimming: 5 bases; J trimming: 5 bases; junction bases outside the gene matches: 7. The CDR3 is 14 amino acids. Per germline, CDR1 SGHRS and CDR2 YFSETQ. The CDR3 spells CASSDSGRSETQYF. The CDR3 DNA is TGCGCCAGCAGTGATAGCGGGAGATCGGAGACCCAGTACTTC.

This clonotype was counted at least ten times. The chain recombines TRBV7-9 with TRBJ2-5, with unresolved D. Trimming cost V 8 bases and J 2 bases, with 9 bases left between them. CDR1 and CDR2 (germline): SEHNR, FQNEAQ (reference sequence). The CDR3 covers 12 residues. CDR3 nucleotides: TGTGCCAGCGGTAATGTACAAGAGACCCAGTACTTC. Translation gives CASGNVQETQYF.

This clonotype was observed once. The V call is TRBV6-1, the J call TRBJ1-5; 10 bases fit TRBD1. This CDR3 has 19 amino acids. Per germline, CDR1 MNHNS and CDR2 SASEGT. Trimming removed 5 bases from V and 1 base from J; junction bases left unmatched: 14. In DNA form, the CDR3 reads TGTGCCAGCAGTACCCAGACAGGGGGCTTGATCCAAAGCAATCAGCCCCAGCATTTT. Translation: CASSTQTGGLIQSNQPQHF.

This clonotype was seen many times. V gene TRBV5-1 combines with J gene TRBJ2-5; TRBD2 agrees at 9 bases. CDR3 size: 14 residues. Germline CDR1 is SGHRS and CDR2 is YFSETQ. After removal of 2 bases from V and 5 bases from J, the junction contained 4 bases not matched to a gene. This CDR3 is CASSFSGREETQYF. The CDR3 nucleotides are TGCGCCAGCAGCTTTAGCGGGAGAGAGGAGACCCAGTACTTC.